This T cell receptor beta chain was found in a study of OX40 agonist ivuxolimab in advanced cancers. Study-level points and caveats: CD8+ T cells averaged more expanded clones than CD4+. Clonal expansion by week 6 occurred in CD4+ and CD8+ blood T cells (at 0.1 to 3.0 mg/kg).

CDR1 is SGHNT and CDR2 is YYREEE in the germline V gene (reference sequence). CDR3 length: 15 residues. V lost 4 bases to trimming and J lost 3 bases; unmatched junction nucleotides: 8. Peripheral blood came from all dose cohorts at three timepoints. Some clones are missing from TCRdb's copy, which holds only in-frame ones; the method was immunoSEQ multiplex PCR. The sample includes roughly 30,000 clones, about nine tenths seen only once; the top ten take about 9%. Concerning this clone itself: Its antigen remains unidentified.

The clonotype was recovered from an adult with an advanced solid tumor such as melanoma, head and neck, liver or kidney cancer. The chain couples TRBV5-4 to TRBJ2-3; 7 positions agree with TRBD1. The sample here was CD4+ or CD8+ T cells sorted from blood, taken in a trial of the OX40 agonist ivuxolimab. CDR3 loop: CASSLDRTPTDTQYF. The CDR3 nucleotides read TGTGCCAGCAGCCTGGACAGGACTCCTACAGATACGCAGTATTTT.